This TCR beta chain was sequenced during a study of spatial heterogeneity in lung cancer. At the level of the study: TCR transcript counts in tumor regions correlated strongly with a T cell module score from matched bulk RNA-seq.

A single record per CDR3 protein comes from TCRdb applying MiXCR to the 5' RACE reads. The sample shows about 12,000 distinct CDR3 sequences, 5.1% of them seen only once. In germline, CDR1 is DFQATT, CDR2 SNEGSKA (reference sequence). Trimming removed 0 bases at V and 9 bases at J, with 12 bases between. The CDR3 consists of 12 residues. Time point here: sample taken at primary tumor resection. A total of some 70 untreated early-stage non-small cell lung cancer patients served as donors. Study results and caveats: Expanded alpha and beta TCR counts within tumors tracked tumor mutation counts. Ubiquitous nonsynonymous mutations were tracked by counts of ubiquitous expanded TCRs, and regional ones by counts of regional expanded TCRs.

This clonotype came up many times. Its antigen is undetermined. This beta chain turned up in a library designed for alpha chains; as an off-target read, its abundance says little. This material consisted of lung tumor tissue, taken at surgery. J is TRBJ2-7 and V is TRBV20-1; perhaps TRBD2 as D (6 bases). The TCR comes from a male donor with early-stage non-small cell lung cancer. CDR3 DNA sequence: TGCAGTGCTAGAGATGGGACTTTCGGGCAGTACTTC. It yields the protein CSARDGTFGQYF.